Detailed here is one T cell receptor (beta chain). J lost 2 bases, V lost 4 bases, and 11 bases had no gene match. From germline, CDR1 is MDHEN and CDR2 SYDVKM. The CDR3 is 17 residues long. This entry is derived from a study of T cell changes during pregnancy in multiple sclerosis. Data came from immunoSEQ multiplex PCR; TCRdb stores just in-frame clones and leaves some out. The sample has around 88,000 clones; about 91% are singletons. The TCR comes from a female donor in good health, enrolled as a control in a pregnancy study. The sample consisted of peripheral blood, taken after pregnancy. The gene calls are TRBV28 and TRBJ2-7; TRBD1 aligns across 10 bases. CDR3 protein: CASSSETGTGAPYEQYF. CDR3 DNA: TGTGCCAGCAGTTCTGAAACCGGGACAGGGGCACCCTACGAGCAGTACTTC.